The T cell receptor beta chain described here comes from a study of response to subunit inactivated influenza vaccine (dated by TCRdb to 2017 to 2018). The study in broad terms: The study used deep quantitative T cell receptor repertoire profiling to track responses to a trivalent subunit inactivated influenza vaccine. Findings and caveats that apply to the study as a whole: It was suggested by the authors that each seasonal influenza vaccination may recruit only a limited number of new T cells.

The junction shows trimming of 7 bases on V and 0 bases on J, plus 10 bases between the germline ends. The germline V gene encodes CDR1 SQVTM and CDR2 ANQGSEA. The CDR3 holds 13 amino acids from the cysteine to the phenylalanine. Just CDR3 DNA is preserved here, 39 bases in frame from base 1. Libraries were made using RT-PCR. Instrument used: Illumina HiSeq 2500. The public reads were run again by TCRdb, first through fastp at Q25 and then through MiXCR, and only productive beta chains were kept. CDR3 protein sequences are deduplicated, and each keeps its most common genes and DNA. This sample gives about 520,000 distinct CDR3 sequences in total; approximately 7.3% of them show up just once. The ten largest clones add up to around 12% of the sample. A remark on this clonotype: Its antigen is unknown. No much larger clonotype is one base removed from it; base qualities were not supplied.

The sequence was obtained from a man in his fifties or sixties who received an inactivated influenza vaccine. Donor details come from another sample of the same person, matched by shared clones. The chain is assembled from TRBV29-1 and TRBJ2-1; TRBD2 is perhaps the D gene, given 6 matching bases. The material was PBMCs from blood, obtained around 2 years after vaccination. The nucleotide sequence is TGCAGCGCGGGAGCTAGCTCCTACAATGAGCAGTTCTTC. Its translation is CSAGASSYNEQFF.